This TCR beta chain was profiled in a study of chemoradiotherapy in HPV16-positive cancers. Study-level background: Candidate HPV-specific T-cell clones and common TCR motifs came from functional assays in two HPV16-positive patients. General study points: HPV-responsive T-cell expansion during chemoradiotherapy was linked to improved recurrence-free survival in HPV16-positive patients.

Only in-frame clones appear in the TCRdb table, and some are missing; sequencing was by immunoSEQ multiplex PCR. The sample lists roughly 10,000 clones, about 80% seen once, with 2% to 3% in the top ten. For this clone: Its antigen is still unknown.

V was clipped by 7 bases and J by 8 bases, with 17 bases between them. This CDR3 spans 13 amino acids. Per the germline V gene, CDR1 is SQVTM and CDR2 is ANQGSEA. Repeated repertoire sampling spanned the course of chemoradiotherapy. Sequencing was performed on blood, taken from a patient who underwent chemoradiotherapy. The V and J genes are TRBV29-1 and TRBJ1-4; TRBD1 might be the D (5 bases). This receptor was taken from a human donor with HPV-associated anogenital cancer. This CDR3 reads CSAGGGQTEKLFF. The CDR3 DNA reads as TGCAGCGCTGGGGGAGGCCAGACCGAAAAACTGTTTTTT. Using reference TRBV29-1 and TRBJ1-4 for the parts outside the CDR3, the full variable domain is SAVISQKPSRDICQRGTSLTIQCQVDSQVTMMFWYRQQPGQSLTLIATANQGSEATYESGFVIDKFPISRPNLTFSTLTVSNMSPEDSSIYLCSAGGGQTEKLFFGSGTQLSVL.